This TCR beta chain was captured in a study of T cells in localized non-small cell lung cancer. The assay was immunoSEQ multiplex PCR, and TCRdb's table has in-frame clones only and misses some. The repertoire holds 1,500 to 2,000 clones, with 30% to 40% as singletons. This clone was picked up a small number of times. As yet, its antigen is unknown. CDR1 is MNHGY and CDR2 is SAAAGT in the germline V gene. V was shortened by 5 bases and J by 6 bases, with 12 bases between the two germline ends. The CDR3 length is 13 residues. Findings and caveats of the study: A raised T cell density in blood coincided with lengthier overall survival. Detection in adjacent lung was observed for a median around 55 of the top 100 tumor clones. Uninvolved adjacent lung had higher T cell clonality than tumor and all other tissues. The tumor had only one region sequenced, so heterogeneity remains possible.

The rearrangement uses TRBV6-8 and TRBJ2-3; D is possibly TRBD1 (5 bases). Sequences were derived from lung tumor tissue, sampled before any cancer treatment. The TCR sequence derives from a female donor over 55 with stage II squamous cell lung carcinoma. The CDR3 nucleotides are TGTGCCAGCAGTCGGACAAACAGGGATACGCAGTATTTT. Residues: CASSRTNRDTQYF.